This T cell receptor (beta chain) was sequenced in a study of blood T cells in healthy people across ages. PCR was performed a second time for about 7 to 11 cycles using a sample-barcoded 5' primer and a J-beta primer mix. TCRdb passed the 5' RACE reads through MiXCR, listing each CDR3 protein once. The sample lists around 800,000 distinct CDR3 sequences, around 62% occurring once. This clonotype was observed a few times. The CDR3 spans 18 residues. Germline CDR1 and CDR2: SGHDN and FVKESK. V was pared by 1 base and J by 4 bases, with 10 bases of the junction left unmatched. V usage is TRBV14 and J usage is TRBJ2-5; 12 nucleotides align to TRBD2. The sequence was obtained from a man under 40 in good health. The sequenced sample consisted of blood. This CDR3 reads CASSQVLGLAGIGETQYF. CDR3 sequence (DNA): TGTGCCAGCAGCCAAGTCCTAGGACTAGCGGGGATCGGAGAGACCCAGTACTTC.